What follows are 30 T cell receptor beta chains derived from one specimen sequenced in a study of blood T cell repertoires in COVID-19 (dated by TCRdb to between 2020 and 2021). Library prep was done by the immunoSEQ multiplex PCR assay. Imported from immuneACCESS, the table was reduced by TCRdb to in-frame sequences with V and J called. These copies leave out some clones; in studies compared against another copy, an unresolved V gene accounts for under half, and the cause of the remainder is not known. This sample lists 190,000 or so clones; roughly three quarters were detected once. The biggest ten clones account for approximately 10% of the sample. The sequenced material came from peripheral blood. These receptor sequences come from a woman aged 80 or older with COVID-19, enrolled during active disease.

The V gene is TRBV9, the J gene TRBJ2-3; 8 bases match TRBD2. V trimming: 0 bases; J trimming: 0 bases; junction bases outside the gene matches: 3. Germline loops: CDR1 SGDLS, CDR2 YYNGEE. The CDR3 has 16 amino acids. The CDR3 nucleotides read TGTGCCAGCAGCGTAGAAAGCGGGGGTAGCACAGATACGCAGTATTTT. This gives the protein CASSVESGGSTDTQYF.

V and J are TRBV6-5 and TRBJ2-7; 7 nucleotides line up with TRBD1. V lost 5 bases and J lost 3; bases outside the gene matches: 7. The CDR3 has 14 residues. CDR1 and CDR2 (germline): MNHEY, SVGAGI. As DNA, the CDR3 is TGTGCCAGCAGTCCAAGGGACAGATACTACGAGCAGTACTTC. Translating gives CASSPRDRYYEQYF.

J is TRBJ2-1 and V is TRBV4-1, with TRBD2 matching over 10 bases. This CDR3 spans 17 amino acids. Germline V gives CDR1 MGHRA, CDR2 YSYEKL. V shed 1 base, J shed 5 bases, and the junction held 8 bases outside the gene matches. The CDR3 sequence: CASSQGFLAGVHNEQFF. Here the CDR3 DNA reads TGCGCCAGCAGCCAAGGTTTTCTAGCGGGAGTTCACAATGAGCAGTTCTTC.

This chain connects TRBV5-4 to TRBJ2-5; 9 bases match TRBD2. The germline gives CDR1 SGHNT, CDR2 YYREEE (reference sequence). The V and J ends lost 0 bases and 1 base, in that order; junction bases with no gene match: 4. CDR3 length: 16 residues. The chain's CDR3 is CASSLGGSGGQETQYF. The CDR3 nucleotides read TGTGCCAGCAGCTTGGGAGGTAGCGGGGGCCAAGAGACCCAGTACTTC.

J is TRBJ2-1 and V is TRBV7-9, with 12 bases fitting TRBD1. The CDR3 runs to 15 residues. The germline CDR1 and CDR2 sequences are SEHNR and FQNEAQ (reference sequence). Trimming cost V 1 base and J 9 bases; bases outside gene matches: 4. CDR3 bases: TGTGCCAGCAGCTTAGGGGGACAGGGGGCTTTTGAGCAGTTCTTC. This codes for CASSLGGQGAFEQFF.

The CDR3 region has the DNA TGCGCCAGCAGTGACAGGGACAGGGGGCCCGGCGAGCAGTACTTC. This codes for CASSDRDRGPGEQYF. The chain links TRBV10-1 to TRBJ2-7, with TRBD1 identical over 12 bases. The V segment lost 3 bases and the J segment 6 bases; nucleotides outside the gene matches: 6. The CDR3 has 15 residues. The germline V gene has CDR1 WNHNN and CDR2 SYGVQD (reference sequence).

The chain combines TRBV27 with TRBJ1-5, with 7 bases lining up with TRBD1. With V trimmed by 4 bases and J by 9 bases, 9 bases remained unmatched. Germline lookup yields CDR1 MNHEY and CDR2 SMNVEV (reference sequence). This CDR3 contains 14 residues. The CDR3 protein is CASSSGQLFGPQHF. CDR3 in DNA: TGTGCCAGCAGTTCGGGACAGCTCTTTGGGCCCCAGCATTTT.

This clone occurred many times. The genes are TRBV19 and TRBJ2-2; D is perhaps TRBD2 (5 bases). CDR1 is LNHDA, CDR2 SQIVND, per germline (reference sequence). The germline V and J ends were trimmed by 7 bases and 6 bases, with 21 bases remaining between them. The CDR3 has 16 residues. The CDR3 here is CASNPGGSLGAGELFF. The CDR3, as DNA: TGTGCCAGTAATCCTGGTGGGAGTCTTGGCGCCGGGGAGCTGTTTTTT.

This clone is a singleton in its sample. This chain connects TRBV5-1 to TRBJ2-5; D remains unclear. The V and J ends lost 0 bases and 0 bases respectively, with 6 bases between them. CDR3 length equals 14 residues. Germline lookup yields CDR1 SGHRS and CDR2 YFSETQ. The CDR3 nucleotides read TGCGCCAGCAGCTTGGTGCAGTACCAAGAGACCCAGTACTTC. Translated, it gives CASSLVQYQETQYF.

There are a few counts of this clone. This chain uses TRBV19 with TRBJ2-6; 7 nucleotides line up with TRBD1. This CDR3 region has 18 residues. Trimming cost V 6 bases and J 4 bases; bases outside gene matches: 15. From germline, CDR1 is LNHDA and CDR2 SQIVND (reference sequence). The CDR3 DNA reads TGTGCCAGTAGAAGGGACAGCAAATCATACCCCGGGGCCAACGTCCTGACTTTC. It yields the protein CASRRDSKSYPGANVLTF.

The rearrangement joins TRBV20-1 to TRBJ2-3; TRBD2 matches 8 bases. The CDR3 consists of 14 residues. The V segment lost 3 bases and the J segment 6 bases; nucleotides outside the gene matches: 8. CDR1 is DFQATT and CDR2 is SNEGSKA in the germline V gene (reference sequence). The CDR3 region has the DNA TGCAGTGCTAGTCTGGCGGGGGGATCGGATACGCAGTATTTT. This encodes CSASLAGGSDTQYF.

This clone was seen more than once but under ten times. V usage is TRBV3-1 (or the pseudogene TRBV3-2) and J usage is TRBJ2-7; 8 bases align to TRBD1. J lost 6 bases, V lost 4 bases, and 8 bases had no gene match. Germline CDR1 is LGHDT and CDR2 is YNNKEL (reference sequence). The CDR3 sequence is 14 residues long. In DNA, the CDR3 is TGTGCCAGCAGCCGGACTTGGACAGGGCCCGAGCAGTACTTC. Amino acids: CASSRTWTGPEQYF.

V usage is TRBV7-9 and J usage is TRBJ2-3; 7 nucleotides agree with TRBD2. The CDR3 runs 12 residues. CDR1 and CDR2 (germline): SEHNR, FQNEAQ (reference sequence). V was clipped by 4 bases and J by 9 bases; unmatched bases: 4. For the CDR3, the DNA is TGTGCCAGCAGCTATGGACTAGTAACGCAGTATTTT. This encodes CASSYGLVTQYF.

The chain employs TRBV19 and TRBJ1-5, with a tentative D call TRBD1 (6 bases). CDR1 is LNHDA and CDR2 is SQIVND in the germline V gene (reference sequence). This CDR3 contains 15 residues. V shed 5 bases and J shed 0 bases, with 11 bases lying between them. The CDR3 sequence is CASSRTVYSNQPQHF. For the CDR3, the DNA is TGTGCCAGTAGTCGGACAGTGTATAGCAATCAGCCCCAGCATTTT.

The rearrangement joins TRBV24-1 to TRBJ1-1; D possibly corresponds to TRBD1 (5 bases). Trimming shortened V by 3 bases and J by 8 bases, and 12 bases separated the two germline ends. Germline V gene lookup returns CDR1 KGHDR and CDR2 SFDVKD. CDR3 length: 13 residues. The CDR3 sequence is CATSDMGLLEAFF. The CDR3 DNA is TGTGCCACCAGTGATATGGGGCTTCTCGAAGCTTTCTTT.

This clone showed up just a few times. This chain links TRBV5-6 with TRBJ2-7; 8 bases are shared with TRBD1. The CDR3 is made up of 14 amino acids. Germline V gene sequence: CDR1 SGHDT, CDR2 YYEEEE. V gave up 4 bases and J gave up 1 base; unmatched junction bases: 4. As DNA, the CDR3 is TGTGCCAGCAGCCCTCGACAGGGGTCCTACGAGCAGTACTTC. The encoded protein is CASSPRQGSYEQYF.

This clone was seen ten or more times. The rearrangement links TRBV2 to TRBJ1-2; 8 bases are a match to TRBD1. CDR3 size: 13 residues. Germline assignment: CDR1 SNHLY and CDR2 FYNNEI. Trimming cost V 6 bases and J 3 bases; bases outside gene matches: 3. The CDR3 DNA sequence: TGTGCCAGCAGAGGACAGGGCGACTATGGCTACACCTTC. It codes for CASRGQGDYGYTF. Combining the CDR3 with reference TRBV2 and TRBJ1-2 gives the whole variable domain EPEVTQTPSHQVTQMGQEVILRCVPISNHLYFYWYRQILGQKVEFLVSFYNNEISEKSEIFDDQFSVERPDGSNFTLKIRSTKLEDSAMYFCASRGQGDYGYTFGSGTRLTVV.

V and J are TRBV28 and TRBJ2-7; 9 bases agree with TRBD2. Looked up from germline, CDR1 is MDHEN and CDR2 is SYDVKM. The CDR3 runs to 14 residues. Trimming cost V 7 bases and J 6 bases; bases outside gene matches: 10. The CDR3 protein is CASTMRPAGGEQYF. CDR3 nucleotides: TGTGCCAGCACCATGCGCCCAGCGGGAGGCGAGCAGTACTTC.

The chain carries TRBV11-1 and TRBJ2-7; 7 positions agree with TRBD2. V lost 1 base, J lost 1 base, and 7 bases stayed unmatched. CDR3 length equals 16 residues. Germline loops: CDR1 SGHAT, CDR2 FQDESV (reference sequence). The CDR3 DNA reads as TGTGCCAGCAGCTTAGAAGCGGGACTACATTCCTACGAGCAGTACTTC. Encoded protein: CASSLEAGLHSYEQYF.

This clone appeared many times. The chain recombines TRBV29-1 with TRBJ1-5, with D maybe TRBD1 (5 bases). The V gene lost 6 bases and the J gene lost 6 bases, with 15 bases spanning the gap. Germline-derived CDR1 and CDR2 are SQVTM and ANQGSEA. The CDR3 is 13 amino acids. CDR3 coding DNA: TGCAGCGTGGGGGAGGTTCCTCGTCAGCCCCAGCATTTT. Protein: CSVGEVPRQPQHF.

The V gene is TRBV24-1, the J gene TRBJ2-3; 12 bases are shared with TRBD1. V lost 2 bases to trimming and J lost 4 bases; unmatched junction nucleotides: 3. The germline V gene has CDR1 KGHDR and CDR2 SFDVKD. The CDR3 loop spans 16 amino acids. DNA for the CDR3: TGTGCCACCAGTGATTCCCGGGACAGGGGGCCAGATACGCAGTATTTT. Translated, it gives CATSDSRDRGPDTQYF.

The sample holds a few counts of this clone. The V gene is TRBV5-1, the J gene TRBJ2-3; 11 bases are shared with TRBD2. The CDR3 is 16 residues long. V lost 3 bases and J lost 2; bases outside the gene matches: 5. The germline V gene has CDR1 SGHRS and CDR2 YFSETQ. The CDR3, as DNA: TGCGCCAGCAGCTCGGGACTAGCGGACTTCACAGATACGCAGTATTTT. This codes for CASSSGLADFTDTQYF.

V is TRBV3-1 (or the pseudogene TRBV3-2) and J is TRBJ1-1; no clear D gene. The CDR3 contains 14 residues. The V gene lost 3 bases and the J gene lost 6 bases, with 14 bases spanning the gap. Germline CDR1 is LGHDT and CDR2 is YNNKEL (reference sequence). DNA for the CDR3: TGTGCCAGCAGCCAGCCTTGTCGGCGGGCTGAAGCTTTCTTT. Translation: CASSQPCRRAEAFF.

The rearrangement links TRBV19 to TRBJ1-2, with a possible D match to TRBD1 (5 bases). Trimming pared 3 bases from V and 10 bases from J, leaving 12 bases between. CDR3 length equals 12 residues. CDR1 and CDR2 from the germline V gene are LNHDA and SQIVND (reference sequence). CDR3 region: CASSILGQLYTF. The DNA of the CDR3 is TGTGCCAGTAGTATCTTGGGGCAACTCTACACCTTC.

The V gene is TRBV5-1, the J gene TRBJ2-3; tentative D call: TRBD2 (7 bases). Trimming cost V 0 bases and J 0 bases, with 14 bases left between them. The CDR3 totals 17 residues. Per the germline V gene, CDR1 is SGHRS and CDR2 is YFSETQ. CDR3 DNA: TGCGCCAGCAGCTTGGTTGGCGGGGGCCTAAGCACAGATACGCAGTATTTT. This sequence encodes CASSLVGGGLSTDTQYF. Supplemented by reference TRBV5-1 and TRBJ2-3, the full variable domain reads KAGVTQTPRYLIKTRGQQVTLSCSPISGHRSVSWYQQTPGQGLQFLFEYFSETQRNKGNFPGRFSGRQFSNSRSEMNVSTLELGDSALYLCASSLVGGGLSTDTQYFGPGTRLTVL.

The J gene is TRBJ1-1, the V gene TRBV5-1; 8 positions match TRBD1. V shed 4 bases and J 4 bases; nucleotides not matched to a gene: 9. The CDR3 spans 15 residues. From germline, CDR1 is SGHRS and CDR2 YFSETQ. CDR3 loop: CASSPRQGLSTEAFF. The CDR3, as DNA: TGCGCCAGCAGCCCTAGACAGGGGTTGAGCACTGAAGCTTTCTTT.

The J gene is TRBJ2-7, the V gene TRBV19; 8 bases fit TRBD2. This CDR3 has 15 residues. Looked up from germline, CDR1 is LNHDA and CDR2 is SQIVND (reference sequence). V shed 3 bases, J shed 9 bases, and the junction held 13 bases outside the gene matches. CDR3 in DNA: TGTGCCAGTAGTATGAGTCGTGGGGTAGCGGGGACGCAGTACTTC. Amino acids: CASSMSRGVAGTQYF.

This chain joins TRBV10-3 and TRBJ1-1; TRBD1 agrees at 11 bases. This CDR3 region has 16 residues. V shed 7 bases, J shed 4 bases, and the junction held 11 bases outside the gene matches. From germline, CDR1 is ENHRY and CDR2 SYGVKD. CDR3 DNA sequence: TGTGCCATCACCCGCTCCGAGGACAGGGGGCTCACTGAAGCTTTCTTT. Protein sequence: CAITRSEDRGLTEAFF.

This chain uses TRBV7-2 with TRBJ2-2; D ambiguous. The V gene lost 0 bases and the J gene lost 0 bases, with 8 bases spanning the gap. This CDR3 has 16 residues. The germline V gene encodes CDR1 SGHTA and CDR2 FQGNSA. CDR3: CASSLAGFANTGELFF. In DNA form, the CDR3 reads TGTGCCAGCAGCTTAGCCGGGTTCGCGAACACCGGGGAGCTGTTTTTT.

V usage is TRBV7-9 and J usage is TRBJ2-7; TRBD2 matches 13 bases. Per the germline V gene, CDR1 is SEHNR and CDR2 is FQNEAQ (reference sequence). This CDR3 is 16 amino acids long. Losses at the gene ends were 5 bases for V and 0 bases for J; bases not matched to a gene: 4. In DNA, the CDR3 is TGTGCCAGCAGCCAGGGACTAGCGGGGCCCTCCTACGAGCAGTACTTC. It codes for CASSQGLAGPSYEQYF. Using reference TRBV7-9 and TRBJ2-7 for the parts outside the CDR3, the full variable domain is DTGVSQNPRHKITKRGQNVTFRCDPISEHNRLYWYRQTLGQGPEFLTYFQNEAQLEKSRLLSDRFSAERPKGSFSTLEIQRTEQGDSAMYLCASSQGLAGPSYEQYFGPGTRLTVT.